This T cell receptor beta chain derives from a study of blood T cell repertoires in COVID-19. The protocol was immunoSEQ multiplex PCR, while the TCRdb copy is restricted to in-frame clones and leaves out a portion. The sample carries about 140,000 clones, about 85% recorded once. This CDR3 contains 15 residues. V was pared by 6 bases and J by 2 bases, with 8 bases of the junction left unmatched. Germline V lookup: CDR1 MNHEY, CDR2 SVGAGI. This receptor was obtained from a human donor with COVID-19, enrolled during active disease. The donor label of this sample is uncertain. The sample comprised peripheral blood. V gene TRBV6-5 combines with J gene TRBJ1-1; 8 nucleotides agree with TRBD1. The CDR3 bases are TGTGCCAGCAGCCAAGGACAGGGACCCAACACTGAAGCTTTCTTT. This gives the protein CASSQGQGPNTEAFF.